The 7 T cell receptor beta chains below all came from one sample that was sequenced in a study of T cell responses to AZD1222 COVID-19 vaccine. Profiling relied on immunoSEQ multiplex PCR, and the TCRdb table lists in-frame clones only, not all of them. This repertoire shows around 100,000 clones, nearly 90% found once; its top ten account for 2% to 2.5%. The specimen comprised peripheral blood, sampled 28 days after the second AZD1222 dose. The receptors shown here come from an adult who received the AZD1222 COVID-19 vaccine.

This clone was detected once. This chain joins TRBV11-3 and TRBJ2-5; 10 bases fit TRBD1. CDR1 SGHNT and CDR2 YENEEA come from the germline V gene. The length of the CDR3 is 15 residues. The V and J ends lost 4 bases and 3 bases, in that order; junction bases with no gene match: 5. CDR3 amino acids: CASSSRQGAEETQYF. CDR3 coding DNA: TGTGCCAGCAGCTCCCGACAGGGGGCTGAAGAGACCCAGTACTTC.

The chain carries TRBV6-2 or TRBV6-3 and TRBJ1-5; 8 bases are a match to TRBD1. Germline trimming cut 4 bases from V and 4 bases from J; bases unmatched to any gene: 6. Germline V gives CDR1 MNHEY, CDR2 SVGEGT. CDR3 length equals 15 residues. The CDR3 spells CASSLRRQGNQPQHF. CDR3 coding DNA: TGTGCCAGCAGTTTAAGGAGACAGGGGAATCAGCCCCAGCATTTT.

The chain is built from TRBV4-2 and TRBJ1-5, with D possibly TRBD1 on 5 matching bases. Trimming pared 1 base from V and 3 bases from J, leaving 22 bases between. CDR1 is LGHNA and CDR2 is YNFKEQ in the germline V gene. The CDR3 totals 19 residues. The CDR3 DNA follows: TGTGCCAGCAGCCAAGGGGGGAGAGGGCTGGGGCAGAACAATCAGCCCCAGCATTTT. Amino acid sequence: CASSQGGRGLGQNNQPQHF.

CDR3 DNA: TGTGCCAGCAGTTTATTGGGGGGTTTGGATGGCTACACCTTC. It codes for CASSLLGGLDGYTF. The gene calls are TRBV28 and TRBJ1-2; D is perhaps TRBD1 (5 bases). The CDR3 length is 14 residues. V shed 1 base and J shed 6 bases, with 12 bases lying between them. Germline CDR1 reads MDHEN; CDR2 reads SYDVKM.

This clone is medium-sized in the sample. V usage is TRBV15 and J usage is TRBJ1-5; D is unclear. Germline CDR1 is LNHNV and CDR2 is YYDKDF (reference sequence). The CDR3 totals 15 residues. V lost 7 bases and J 0 bases, leaving 13 bases between the germline ends. CDR3 protein: CATTPDLFSNQPQHF. For the CDR3, the DNA is TGTGCCACCACCCCGGACCTGTTTAGCAATCAGCCCCAGCATTTT.

The rearrangement links TRBV7-8 to TRBJ1-4, with TRBD1 as a possible D gene (6 bases). Germline V lookup: CDR1 SGHVS, CDR2 FQNEAQ. V was cut by 5 bases and J by 5 bases, with 15 bases left in between. CDR3 length: 15 residues. CDR3 in amino acids: CASSPFRDMNEKLFF. CDR3 DNA: TGTGCCAGCAGCCCGTTTAGGGACATGAATGAAAAACTGTTTTTT.

The chain combines TRBV28 with TRBJ2-7; 8 nucleotides match TRBD1. The CDR3 runs 15 residues. The ends lost 6 bases at V and 3 bases at J; junction bases unmatched: 10. Germline CDR1 MDHEN, CDR2 SYDVKM. The CDR3 DNA reads TGTGCCAGCAGAGGAGGGGACAGGCTTTTCTACGAGCAGTACTTC. Its protein product is CASRGGDRLFYEQYF.